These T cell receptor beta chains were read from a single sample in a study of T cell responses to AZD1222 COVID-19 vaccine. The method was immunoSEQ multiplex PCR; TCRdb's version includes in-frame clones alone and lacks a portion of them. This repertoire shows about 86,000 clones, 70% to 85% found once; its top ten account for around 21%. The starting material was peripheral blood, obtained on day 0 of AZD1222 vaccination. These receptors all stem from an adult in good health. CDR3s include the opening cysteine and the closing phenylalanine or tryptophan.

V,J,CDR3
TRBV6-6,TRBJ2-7,CASRTGALTYEQYF
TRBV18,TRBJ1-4,CASSFGPINEKLFF
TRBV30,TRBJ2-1,CAWSVLDRGRAYNEQFF
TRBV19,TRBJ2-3,CASSTRSSTDTQYF
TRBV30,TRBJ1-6,CAWEGSYNSPLHF
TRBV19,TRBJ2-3,CASSTSGQATDTQYF
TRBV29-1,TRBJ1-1,CSVEERQAGTEAFF
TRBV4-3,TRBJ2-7,CASSQGSAGVREQYF
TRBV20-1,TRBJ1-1,CSASPGQDEAFF
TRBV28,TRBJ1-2,CASSSAEAASRYGYTF
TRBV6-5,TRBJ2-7,CASSPPLRNEQYF
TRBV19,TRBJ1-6,CASSNNRLSPLHF
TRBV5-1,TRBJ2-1,CASSLGQGGNEQFF
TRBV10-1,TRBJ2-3,CASSDGTLAGDTQYF
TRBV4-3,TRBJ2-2,CASSQDVGGYTGELFF
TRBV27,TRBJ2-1,CASSLFYRQYNEQFF
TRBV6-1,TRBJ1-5,CASSEDRRRYSNQPQHF
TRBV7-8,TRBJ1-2,CASSQDRRRGYTF
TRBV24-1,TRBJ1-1,CATSDNRGEAFF
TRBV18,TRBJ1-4,CASSPLANQGNEKLFF
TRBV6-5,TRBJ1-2,CASSRRPRDGGYTF
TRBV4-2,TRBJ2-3,CASSGLASTDTQYF
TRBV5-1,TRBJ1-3,CASNPGTGFGNTIYF
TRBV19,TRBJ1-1,CASSISRQGKEAFF
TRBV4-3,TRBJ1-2,CASSQETVSYGYTF
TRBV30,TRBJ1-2,CAYKTARYYGYTF
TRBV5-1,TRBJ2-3,CASRRGASTDTQYF
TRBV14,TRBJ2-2,CASSQDWQNTGELFF
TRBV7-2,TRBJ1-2,CASSLANGGSGYTF
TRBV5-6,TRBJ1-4,CASSSISTNEKLFF
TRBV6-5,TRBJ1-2,CASTNTPRVNYGYTF
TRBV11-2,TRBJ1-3,CASSVDRQNTIYF
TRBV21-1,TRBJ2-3,CASSKEGREGPRADTQYF
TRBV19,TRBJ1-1,CASSLLVVDTEAFF
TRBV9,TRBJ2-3,CASSVGLAELGRDTQYF